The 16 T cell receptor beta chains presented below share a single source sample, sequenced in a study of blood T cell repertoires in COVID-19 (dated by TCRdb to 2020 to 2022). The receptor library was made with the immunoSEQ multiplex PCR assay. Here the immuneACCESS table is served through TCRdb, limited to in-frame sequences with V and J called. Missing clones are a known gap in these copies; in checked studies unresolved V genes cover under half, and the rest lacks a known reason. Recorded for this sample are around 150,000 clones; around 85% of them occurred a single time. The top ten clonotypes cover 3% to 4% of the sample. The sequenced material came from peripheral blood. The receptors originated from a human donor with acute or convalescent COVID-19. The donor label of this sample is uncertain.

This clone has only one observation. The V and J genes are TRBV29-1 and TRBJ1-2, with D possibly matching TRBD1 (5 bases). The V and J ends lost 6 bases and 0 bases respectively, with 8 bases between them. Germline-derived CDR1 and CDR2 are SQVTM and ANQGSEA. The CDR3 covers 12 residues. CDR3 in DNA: TGCAGCGTCGACAGTTCTAACTATGGCTACACCTTC. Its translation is CSVDSSNYGYTF.

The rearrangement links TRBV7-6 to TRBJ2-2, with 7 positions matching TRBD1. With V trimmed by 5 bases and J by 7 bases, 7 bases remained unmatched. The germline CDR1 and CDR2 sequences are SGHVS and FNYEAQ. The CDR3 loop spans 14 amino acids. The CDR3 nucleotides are TGTGCCAGCAGCGCAAGGGGGCGCGGCGGGGAGCTGTTTTTT. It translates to CASSARGRGGELFF.

CDR3 bases: TGTGCCTGGAGTCCAGGGGGGATCATCGTGAACACTGAAGCTTTCTTT. It codes for CAWSPGGIIVNTEAFF. The J gene is TRBJ1-1, the V gene TRBV30; 7 nucleotides match TRBD1. The J segment lost 0 bases and the V segment lost 2 bases, leaving 9 bases of the junction unmatched. CDR3 length: 16 amino acids. Germline-derived CDR1 and CDR2 are GTSNPN and SVGIG (reference sequence).

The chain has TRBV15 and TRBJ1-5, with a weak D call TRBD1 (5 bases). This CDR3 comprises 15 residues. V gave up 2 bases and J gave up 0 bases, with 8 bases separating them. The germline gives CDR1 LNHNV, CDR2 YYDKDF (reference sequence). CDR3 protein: CATSRYRSSNQPQHF. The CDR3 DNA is TGTGCCACCAGCAGATACAGGTCTAGCAATCAGCCCCAGCATTTT. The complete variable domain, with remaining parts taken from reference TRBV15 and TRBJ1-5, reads DAMVIQNPRYQVTQFGKPVTLSCSQTLNHNVMYWYQQKSSQAPKLLFHYYDKDFNNEADTPDNFQSRRPNTSFCFLDIRSPGLGDTAMYLCATSRYRSSNQPQHFGDGTRLSIL.

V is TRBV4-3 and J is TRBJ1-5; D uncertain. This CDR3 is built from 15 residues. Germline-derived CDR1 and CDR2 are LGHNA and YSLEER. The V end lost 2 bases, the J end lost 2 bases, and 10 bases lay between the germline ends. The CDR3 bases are TGCGCCAGCAGCCAAACAGCTGCTCGCAATCAGCCCCAGCATTTT. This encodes CASSQTAARNQPQHF.

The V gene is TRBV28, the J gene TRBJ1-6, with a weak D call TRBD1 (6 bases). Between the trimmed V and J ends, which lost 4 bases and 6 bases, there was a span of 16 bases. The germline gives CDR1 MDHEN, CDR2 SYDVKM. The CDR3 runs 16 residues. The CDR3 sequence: CASSSNRVGSNSPLHF. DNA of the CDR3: TGTGCCAGCAGTTCAAACAGGGTAGGCAGTAATTCACCCCTCCACTTT. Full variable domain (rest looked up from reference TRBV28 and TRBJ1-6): DVKVTQSSRYLVKRTGEKVFLECVQDMDHENMFWYRQDPGLGLRLIYFSYDVKMKEKGDIPEGYSVSREKKERFSLILESASTNQTSMYLCASSSNRVGSNSPLHFGNGTRLTVT.

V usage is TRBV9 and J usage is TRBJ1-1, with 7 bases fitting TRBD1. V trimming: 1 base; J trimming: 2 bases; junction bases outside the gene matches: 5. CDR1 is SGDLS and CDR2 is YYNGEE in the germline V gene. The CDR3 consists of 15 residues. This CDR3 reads CASSVLPGGNTEAFF. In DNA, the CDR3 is TGTGCCAGCAGCGTACTTCCAGGGGGAAACACTGAAGCTTTCTTT.

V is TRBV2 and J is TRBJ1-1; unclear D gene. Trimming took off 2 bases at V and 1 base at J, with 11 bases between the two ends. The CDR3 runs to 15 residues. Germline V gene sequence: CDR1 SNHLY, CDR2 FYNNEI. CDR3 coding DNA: TGTGCCAGCAGTGAACTCGGCCAGGAGAACACTGAAGCTTTCTTT. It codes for CASSELGQENTEAFF.

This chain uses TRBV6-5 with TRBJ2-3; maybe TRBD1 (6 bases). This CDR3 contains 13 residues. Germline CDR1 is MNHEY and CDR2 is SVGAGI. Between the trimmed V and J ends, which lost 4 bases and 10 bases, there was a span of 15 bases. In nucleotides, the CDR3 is TGTGCCAGCAGTTTCACACAGGGTGCTCCGCAGTATTTT. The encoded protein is CASSFTQGAPQYF.

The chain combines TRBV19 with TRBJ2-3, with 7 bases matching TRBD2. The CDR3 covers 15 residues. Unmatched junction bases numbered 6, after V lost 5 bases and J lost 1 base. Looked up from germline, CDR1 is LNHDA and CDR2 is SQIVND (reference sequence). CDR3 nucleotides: TGTGCCAGTAGTCGGACTAGGCGCGGCACAGATACGCAGTATTTT. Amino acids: CASSRTRRGTDTQYF.

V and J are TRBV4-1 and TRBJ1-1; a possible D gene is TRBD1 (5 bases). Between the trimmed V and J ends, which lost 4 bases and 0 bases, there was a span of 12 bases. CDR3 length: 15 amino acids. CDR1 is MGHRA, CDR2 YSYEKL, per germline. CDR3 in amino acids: CASSPRQMLNTEAFF. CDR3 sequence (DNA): TGCGCCAGCAGCCCAAGACAGATGCTGAACACTGAAGCTTTCTTT.

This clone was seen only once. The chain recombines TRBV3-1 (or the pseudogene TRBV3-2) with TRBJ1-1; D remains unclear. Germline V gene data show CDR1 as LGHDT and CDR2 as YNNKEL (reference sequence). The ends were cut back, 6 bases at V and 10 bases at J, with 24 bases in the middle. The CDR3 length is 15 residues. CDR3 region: CASSPLIKAVHGAFF. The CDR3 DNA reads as TGTGCCAGCAGTCCACTAATCAAGGCGGTCCATGGAGCTTTCTTT.

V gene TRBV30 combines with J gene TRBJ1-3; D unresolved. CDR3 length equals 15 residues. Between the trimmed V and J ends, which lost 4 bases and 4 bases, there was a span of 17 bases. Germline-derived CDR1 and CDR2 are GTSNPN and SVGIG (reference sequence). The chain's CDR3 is CAWTLRVSGGNTIYF. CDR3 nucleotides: TGTGCCTGGACCCTACGGGTCTCGGGAGGAAACACCATATATTTT.

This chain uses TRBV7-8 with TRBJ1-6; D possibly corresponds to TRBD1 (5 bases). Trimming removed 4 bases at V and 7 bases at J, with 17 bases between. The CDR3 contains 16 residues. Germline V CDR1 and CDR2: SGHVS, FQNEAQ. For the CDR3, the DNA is TGTGCCAGCAGCTCCCCGTCGCGGGGGGTAAATTCACCCCTCCACTTT. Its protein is CASSSPSRGVNSPLHF.

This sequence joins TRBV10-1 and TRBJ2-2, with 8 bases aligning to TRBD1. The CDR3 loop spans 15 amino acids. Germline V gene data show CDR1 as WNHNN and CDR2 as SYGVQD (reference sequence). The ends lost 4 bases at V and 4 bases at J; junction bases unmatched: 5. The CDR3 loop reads CASSARQGTTGELFF. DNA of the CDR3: TGCGCCAGCAGTGCGCGACAGGGGACCACCGGGGAGCTGTTTTTT.

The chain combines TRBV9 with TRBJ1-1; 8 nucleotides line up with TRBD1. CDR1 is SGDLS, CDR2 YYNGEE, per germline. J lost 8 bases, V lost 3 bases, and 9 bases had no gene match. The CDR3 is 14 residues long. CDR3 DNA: TGTGCCAGCAGCGGGACAGGGAATTTCAAAGAAGCTTTCTTT. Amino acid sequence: CASSGTGNFKEAFF.